These T cell receptor beta chains were read from a single sample in a study of persistence of HIV-infected CD4 T cells. Some clones are missing from TCRdb's copy, which holds only in-frame ones; the method was immunoSEQ multiplex PCR. The sample shows roughly 34,000 clones, roughly 82% of them seen only once. Antigen specificity for these receptors is unknown. Source: CD4+ T cells sorted from PBMCs after roughly 18-hour stimulation, taken from a patient who received antiretroviral therapy. The receptors come from an adult man with HIV who was CMV-seropositive. CDR3s include the opening cysteine and the closing phenylalanine or tryptophan.

>TRBJ1-2|TRBV5-1
CASSLDGYGYTF
>TRBJ2-4|TRBV5-6
CASSLAALAKNIQYF
>TRBJ2-3|TRBV15
CATSRDSGAGDLTDTQYF
>TRBJ1-2|TRBV6-2/TRBV6-3
CASSRIGQGEGYTF
>TRBJ2-1|TRBV9
CASSYTPTHPKGDEQFF
>TRBJ1-4|TRBV30
CAWSVPGRGRTNEKLFF
>TRBJ1-2|TRBV14
CASSQAARQGNYGYTF
>TRBJ1-3|TRBV6-5
CASSPQGYGNTIYF
>TRBJ1-2|TRBV19
CASSIRENYGYTF
>TRBJ1-3|TRBV5-1
CASSVSPRNTIYF
>TRBJ1-5|TRBV2
CASRVQGAANQPQHF
>TRBJ2-5|TRBV7-2
CASSLMRVETQYF
>TRBJ2-1|TRBV7-6
CASSPTGAPNNEQFF
>TRBJ1-5|TRBV4-1
CASSQVNFLGPTDAPQHF
>TRBJ1-1|TRBV9
CASSVNSANTEAFF
>TRBJ2-7|TRBV29-1
CSVEGSRGDEQYF
>TRBJ2-7|TRBV25-1
CASSGAGTGFYEQYF
>TRBJ2-7|TRBV28
CASSTHSGLAGGSEQYF
>TRBJ2-3|TRBV7-2
CASSLTDITDTQYF
>TRBJ1-6|TRBV30
CAWRRVGDDSPLHF
>TRBJ2-5|TRBV9
CASSSLGHNQETQYF
>TRBJ1-1|TRBV5-4
CASSLDLGKAFF
>TRBJ1-5|TRBV20-1
CSASRRQGSYSNQPQHF
>TRBJ2-5|TRBV5-1
CASSLAEETQYF
>TRBJ1-4|TRBV4-3
CASSQGQGATNEKLFF
>TRBJ2-1|TRBV4-3
CASSQARPRAYSSYNEQFF
>TRBJ1-1|TRBV18
CASSLGPSGAFF
>TRBJ1-2|TRBV28
CASTRTGGRRGYTF
>TRBJ2-3|TRBV20-1
CSARSTDTQYF
>TRBJ2-3|TRBV29-1
CSVEVAGLTDTQYF
>TRBJ1-1|TRBV3-1/TRBV3-2
CASSQEGRVFEAFF
>TRBJ2-7|TRBV3-1/TRBV3-2
CASSSRTGLSYEQYF
>TRBJ2-7|TRBV18
CASSPLGAGSYEQYF
>TRBJ1-5|TRBV7-6
CASSPWGGNQPQHF
>TRBJ1-2|TRBV28
CASSSGGTGHAHGYTF
>TRBJ2-2|TRBV5-4
CASSFDRGTGELFF
>TRBJ1-1|TRBV6-5
CASSSQEPLNTEAFF
>TRBJ1-3|TRBV18
CASSPQLTGNTIYF
>TRBJ1-2|TRBV19
CASSSGQAAYGYTF
>TRBJ1-2|TRBV30
CAWSVFANYGYTF
>TRBJ2-5|TRBV3-1/TRBV3-2
CASSLLAGETQYF
>TRBJ1-4|TRBV7-8
CASSSDRRATNEKLFF
>TRBJ2-2|TRBV7-6
CASRGDTGELFF
>TRBJ2-3|TRBV5-4
CASSPMLAGHTDTQYF
>TRBJ1-2|TRBV29-1
CSVGGAIYGYTF